The 23 T cell receptor beta chains given below trace back to one sample, sequenced in a study of technical replicates of blood from a few donors. Assay: immunoSEQ multiplex PCR; the TCRdb copy retains only in-frame clones and omits some. Here the sample spans 78,000 or so clones, 90% to 95% being singletons. Sequencing was performed on T cells isolated from PBMCs. The receptors were gathered from a human donor in good health. Some clones in this sample may be carry-over from other donors' samples.

In regard to this clone: The junction does not match germline at one end; this may be a read error. The chain uses TRBV14 and TRBJ1-2; TRBD1 agrees at 7 bases. Germline CDR1 is SGHDN and CDR2 is FVKESK. The CDR3 totals 14 residues. The CDR3 region is CASSQLGTDYDYTF. The CDR3 DNA reads TGTGCCAGCAGCCAACTTGGGACAGATTATGACTACACCTTC.

The chain has TRBV30 and TRBJ1-5; TRBD1 matches at 7 bases. The CDR3 totals 13 residues. Germline assignment: CDR1 GTSNPN and CDR2 SVGIG (reference sequence). The ends lost 6 bases at V and 8 bases at J; junction bases unmatched: 10. CDR3 sequence: CACSRGGSEPQHF. CDR3 nucleotides: TGTGCCTGTTCAAGAGGGGGCAGTGAGCCCCAGCATTTT. The entire variable domain, with the rest obtained from reference TRBV30 and TRBJ1-5, is as follows: SQTIHQWPATLVQPVGSPLSLECTVEGTSNPNLYWYRQAAGRGLQLLFYSVGIGQISSEVPQNLSASRPQDRQFILSSKKLLLSDSGFYLCACSRGGSEPQHFGDGTRLSIL.

This clone was observed once. This chain uses TRBV27 with TRBJ2-4; a possible D gene is TRBD2 (6 bases). Germline V gene sequence: CDR1 MNHEY, CDR2 SMNVEV (reference sequence). This CDR3 is 16 amino acids long. The V end was cut by 1 base, the J end by 0 bases, with 10 bases between. The CDR3 reads CASSLLGGLAKNIQYF. CDR3 nucleotides: TGTGCCAGCAGTTTATTGGGGGGACTAGCCAAAAACATTCAGTACTTC.

This clone was detected once. The chain joins TRBV9 to TRBJ2-3; TRBD2 is a possible D gene (5 bases). This CDR3 spans 15 amino acids. Germline CDR1 is SGDLS and CDR2 is YYNGEE. Between the trimmed V and J ends, which lost 2 bases and 5 bases, there was a span of 15 bases. As DNA, the CDR3 is TGTGCCAGCAGCGTTCGGGGATTGGTTGGAGATACGCAGTATTTT. This encodes CASSVRGLVGDTQYF.

The chain combines TRBV5-4 with TRBJ1-2; D gene uncertain. Deletions cut 0 bases from V and 9 bases from J, with 6 bases between. Germline V gene lookup returns CDR1 SGHNT and CDR2 YYREEE (reference sequence). This CDR3 has 11 amino acids. CDR3 in amino acids: CASSLGASYTF. As DNA, the CDR3 is TGTGCCAGCAGCTTGGGGGCTAGCTACACCTTC.

This rearrangement joins TRBV11-2 to TRBJ1-6; TRBD1 agrees at 7 bases. CDR1 is SGHAT and CDR2 is FQNNGV in the germline V gene. Trimming cost V 5 bases and J 3 bases; bases outside gene matches: 7. This CDR3 region has 16 residues. CDR3 nucleotides: TGTGCCAGCAGCAAAACCGGGACAGTCTATAATTCACCCCTCCACTTT. The encoded protein is CASSKTGTVYNSPLHF.

In DNA form, the CDR3 reads TGTGCCAGCAGCCTCTCTAGGCTAGCGGCTTACAATGAGCAGTTCTTC. Its protein product is CASSLSRLAAYNEQFF. The rearrangement uses TRBV7-6 and TRBJ2-1, with TRBD2 matching 7 bases. Losses at the gene ends were 5 bases for V and 4 bases for J; bases not matched to a gene: 11. CDR1 is SGHVS and CDR2 is FNYEAQ in the germline V gene. The CDR3 sequence is 16 residues long.

The chain carries TRBV19 and TRBJ1-5; D remains unclear. The CDR3 is 12 residues long. V lost 0 bases and J 6 bases, leaving 3 bases between the germline ends. Germline loops: CDR1 LNHDA, CDR2 SQIVND (reference sequence). The CDR3 spells CASSIDRQPQHF. The CDR3 nucleotides read TGTGCCAGTAGTATAGATCGTCAGCCCCAGCATTTT. The full variable domain, rest sourced from reference TRBV19 and TRBJ1-5, is DGGITQSPKYLFRKEGQNVTLSCEQNLNHDAMYWYRQDPGQGLRLIYYSQIVNDFQKGDIAEGYSVSREKKESFPLTVTSAQKNPTAFYLCASSIDRQPQHFGDGTRLSIL.

The chain couples TRBV29-1 to TRBJ2-3, with 11 bases lining up with TRBD2. V dropped 7 bases and J dropped 2; count of bases not matched to a gene: 8. The germline V gene encodes CDR1 SQVTM and CDR2 ANQGSEA. The CDR3 has 15 amino acids. CDR3 sequence reads: CSGIGTSGTTDTQYF. In DNA form, the CDR3 reads TGCAGCGGGATTGGGACTAGCGGCACCACAGATACGCAGTATTTT.

V and J are TRBV29-1 and TRBJ2-5; D ambiguous. The V end was cut by 2 bases, the J end by 3 bases, with 4 bases between. The CDR3 contains 11 residues. Germline CDR1 SQVTM, CDR2 ANQGSEA. This CDR3 is CSVEREETQYF. As DNA, the CDR3 is TGCAGCGTTGAACGTGAAGAGACCCAGTACTTC. The variable domain in full, completed from reference TRBV29-1 and TRBJ2-5, reads SAVISQKPSRDICQRGTSLTIQCQVDSQVTMMFWYRQQPGQSLTLIATANQGSEATYESGFVIDKFPISRPNLTFSTLTVSNMSPEDSSIYLCSVEREETQYFGPGTRLLVL.

V and J are TRBV9 and TRBJ2-2; D is possibly TRBD1 (6 bases). Germline loops: CDR1 SGDLS, CDR2 YYNGEE. The ends were cut back, 0 bases at V and 5 bases at J, with 17 bases in the middle. The length of the CDR3 is 17 residues. CDR3 sequence reads: CASSVVSGVLGTGELFF. In DNA, the CDR3 is TGTGCCAGCAGCGTAGTGTCAGGGGTTCTGGGTACCGGGGAGCTGTTTTTT.

The J gene is TRBJ1-4, the V gene TRBV6-5; possible D gene TRBD1, 5 bases. Deletions cut 6 bases from V and 0 bases from J, with 14 bases between. The germline gives CDR1 MNHEY, CDR2 SVGAGI. CDR3 size: 16 residues. DNA for the CDR3: TGTGCCAGCAGCTACAGAGGGACTGCAACTAATGAAAAACTGTTTTTT. Translation: CASSYRGTATNEKLFF.

On this clone itself: The junction shows a germline mismatch at one end, possibly a read error. The rearrangement uses TRBV7-9 and TRBJ1-1, with D uncertain. The CDR3 consists of 14 residues. The germline gives CDR1 SEHNR, CDR2 FQNEAQ (reference sequence). In DNA form, the CDR3 reads TGTGCCAGCAGCTTACACGAGATGAAGACTGAAGCTTTCTTT. Its translation is CASSLHEMKTEAFF. Supplemented by reference TRBV7-9 and TRBJ1-1, the full variable domain reads DTGVSQNPRHKITKRGQNVTFRCDPISEHNRLYWYRQTLGQGPEFLTYFQNEAQLEKSRLLSDRFSAERPKGSFSTLEIQRTEQGDSAMYLCASSLHEMKTEAFFGQGTRLTVV.

This clone has only one observation. The chain has TRBV7-9 and TRBJ1-3; the D gene is possibly TRBD1 (6 bases). Germline CDR1 and CDR2: SEHNR and FQNEAQ (reference sequence). Trimming pared 5 bases from V and 4 bases from J, leaving 9 bases between. CDR3 length: 13 residues. In DNA, the CDR3 is TGTGCCAGCAGCCGGACAGACGGAAACACCATATATTTT. As protein: CASSRTDGNTIYF.

This clone occurred once. The J gene is TRBJ2-5, the V gene TRBV5-5; the match to TRBD2 covers 10 bases. CDR1 and CDR2 from the germline V gene are SGHKS and YYEKEE (reference sequence). The CDR3 is 15 residues long. Unmatched junction bases numbered 5, after V lost 5 bases and J lost 1 base. The CDR3 DNA sequence: TGTGCCAGCAGTCTCGGACTAGCGGCCCAAGAGACCCAGTACTTC. Translated: CASSLGLAAQETQYF. The entire variable domain, with the rest obtained from reference TRBV5-5 and TRBJ2-5, is as follows: DAGVTQSPTHLIKTRGQQVTLRCSPISGHKSVSWYQQVLGQGPQFIFQYYEKEERGRGNFPDRFSARQFPNYSSELNVNALLLGDSALYLCASSLGLAAQETQYFGPGTRLLVL.

The chain has TRBV9 and TRBJ1-6, with 8 bases matching TRBD1. This CDR3 contains 12 residues. Germline V gene lookup returns CDR1 SGDLS and CDR2 YYNGEE. Losses at the gene ends were 5 bases for V and 15 bases for J; bases not matched to a gene: 7. CDR3 amino acids: CASSETGGILHF. The CDR3 DNA reads TGTGCCAGCAGTGAAACAGGGGGGATCCTCCACTTT.

The V call is TRBV6-4, the J call TRBJ2-3; TRBD2 matches at 14 bases. V trimming: 6 bases; J trimming: 6 bases; junction bases outside the gene matches: 8. The germline V gene has CDR1 MRHNA and CDR2 SNTAGT. CDR3 length equals 16 residues. CDR3 sequence (DNA): TGTGCCAGCAGCCCTTTGGGACTAGCGGGAGAGGATACGCAGTATTTT. Protein: CASSPLGLAGEDTQYF.

J is TRBJ2-6 and V is TRBV12-5; a possible D gene is TRBD1 (6 bases). CDR1 LGHNT and CDR2 FRNRAP come from the germline V gene. The length of the CDR3 is 17 residues. The ends were cut back, 2 bases at V and 0 bases at J, with 11 bases in the middle. CDR3 nucleotides: TGTGCTAGTGGTTTGAGGGTGACAGGCTCTGGGGCCAACGTCCTGACTTTC. Amino acid sequence: CASGLRVTGSGANVLTF.

The chain combines TRBV5-6 with TRBJ1-3; 7 positions match TRBD1. CDR1 and CDR2 (germline): SGHDT, YYEEEE. J was trimmed by 4 bases and V by 0 bases; bases with no gene match: 7. CDR3 size: 16 residues. CDR3 sequence reads: CASSLDRGFAGNTIYF. CDR3 DNA: TGTGCCAGCAGCTTGGACAGGGGATTCGCCGGAAACACCATATATTTT.

The chain couples TRBV7-9 to TRBJ2-3; TRBD1 matches 9 bases. Germline lookup yields CDR1 SEHNR and CDR2 FQNEAQ (reference sequence). The CDR3 runs to 15 residues. The ends lost 5 bases at V and 3 bases at J; junction bases unmatched: 6. DNA for the CDR3: TGTGCCAGCAGCCCACAGGGGGCGAAGACAGATACGCAGTATTTT. It is translated as CASSPQGAKTDTQYF.

The chain couples TRBV10-3 to TRBJ1-2; TRBD1 matches 7 bases. Per germline, CDR1 ENHRY and CDR2 SYGVKD. CDR3 length equals 11 residues. V gave up 10 bases and J gave up 3 bases; unmatched junction bases: 2. CDR3 nucleotide sequence: TGTGCCACTACAGGGGACTATGGCTACACCTTC. It codes for CATTGDYGYTF.

This clone was observed a single time. The CDR3 loop reads CASSIKLAGDVRYNEQFF. CDR3 bases: TGTGCCAGTAGTATTAAACTAGCGGGAGATGTAAGATACAATGAGCAGTTCTTC. The chain couples TRBV19 to TRBJ2-1; 11 bases fit TRBD2. Trimming took 3 bases from V and 4 from J; bases not matched to a gene: 11. Looked up from germline, CDR1 is LNHDA and CDR2 is SQIVND (reference sequence). The CDR3 is 18 residues long. Full variable domain (outside the CDR3, taken from reference TRBV19 and TRBJ2-1): DGGITQSPKYLFRKEGQNVTLSCEQNLNHDAMYWYRQDPGQGLRLIYYSQIVNDFQKGDIAEGYSVSREKKESFPLTVTSAQKNPTAFYLCASSIKLAGDVRYNEQFFGPGTRLTVL.

This clone has a single count. The rearrangement joins TRBV7-2 to TRBJ2-1; 10 bases fit TRBD1. Losses at the gene ends were 4 bases for V and 6 bases for J; bases not matched to a gene: 3. This CDR3 is 14 amino acids long. Germline V gene sequence: CDR1 SGHTA, CDR2 FQGNSA. This CDR3 is CASSSGQGRNEQFF. For the CDR3, the DNA is TGTGCCAGCAGCTCGGGACAGGGGCGCAATGAGCAGTTCTTC. Together with reference TRBV7-2 and TRBJ2-1, the CDR3 gives the full variable domain: GAGVSQSPSNKVTEKGKDVELRCDPISGHTALYWYRQSLGQGLEFLIYFQGNSAPDKSGLPSDRFSAERTGGSVSTLTIQRTQQEDSAVYLCASSSGQGRNEQFFGPGTRLTVL.